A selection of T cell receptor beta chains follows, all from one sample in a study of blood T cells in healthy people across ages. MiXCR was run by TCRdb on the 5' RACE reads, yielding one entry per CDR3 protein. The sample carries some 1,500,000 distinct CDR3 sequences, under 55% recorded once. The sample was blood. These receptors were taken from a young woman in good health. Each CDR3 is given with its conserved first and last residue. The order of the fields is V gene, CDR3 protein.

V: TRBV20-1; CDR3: CSARDGNWGFMNTEAFF
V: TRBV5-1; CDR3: CASSFPATSGPYEQYF
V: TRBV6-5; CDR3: CANSRSGTDYEQYF
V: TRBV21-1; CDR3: CASSKARLAGGAEGYELYF
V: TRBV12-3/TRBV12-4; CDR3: CASSFLAGWSDEQFF
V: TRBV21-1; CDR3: CASIELETQYF
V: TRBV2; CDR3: CATGPGGNTEAFF
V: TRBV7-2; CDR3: CASSSGPSHEQFF
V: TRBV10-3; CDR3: CATRDYDTQYF
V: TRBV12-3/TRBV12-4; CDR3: CASSFEGRQETQYF
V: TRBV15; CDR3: CATSRVGTGFSNTEAFF
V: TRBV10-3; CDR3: CAISDVSGACEQYF
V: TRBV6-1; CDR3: CANSPPRFYEQYF
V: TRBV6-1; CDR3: CASSDAGGNYEQYF
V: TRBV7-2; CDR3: CASSLGAYGYTF
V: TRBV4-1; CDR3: CASSQGTGIYNEQYF
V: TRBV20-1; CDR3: CSARTGVETQYF
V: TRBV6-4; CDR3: CASSETGNQPQHF
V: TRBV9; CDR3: CASRRGNNSPLHF
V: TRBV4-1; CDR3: CASSQGTLGYGYTF
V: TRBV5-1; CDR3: CASTGTNSDTQYF
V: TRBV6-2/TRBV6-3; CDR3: CASSYDSSGRETQYF
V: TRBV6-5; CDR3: CASKRQGETQYF
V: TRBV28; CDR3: CASRVDRGDYNSPLHF
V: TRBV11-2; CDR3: CASIGSTDTQYF
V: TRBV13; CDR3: CASSPTTSSGELFF
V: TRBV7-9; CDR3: CASSPGQTYEKLFF
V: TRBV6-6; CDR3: CASTQVGEKLFF
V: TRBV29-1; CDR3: CSVEDRAGIQYF
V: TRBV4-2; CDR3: CASSQVGQATNYGYTF
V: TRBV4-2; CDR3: CASSPYAATLYEQYF
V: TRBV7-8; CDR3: CASSLSDSHYNSPLHF
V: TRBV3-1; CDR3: CASSSANWGQKLFF
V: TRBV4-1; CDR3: CASSQAGLLGETQYF
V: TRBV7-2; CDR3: CASSHPTSGSFRYF
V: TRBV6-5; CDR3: CASSYDHGVEGYTF
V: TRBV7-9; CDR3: CASSPRTDLPNYGYTF
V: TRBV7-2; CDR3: CASSLASWRASYEQYF
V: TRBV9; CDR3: CASSGTYNEQFF
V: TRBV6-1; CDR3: CASRQGFQETQYF
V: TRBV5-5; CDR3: CASRIAGGYPYEQYF
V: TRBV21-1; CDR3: CASSVGARGLEKLFF
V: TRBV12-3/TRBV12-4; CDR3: CASSLDGSGSTDTQYF
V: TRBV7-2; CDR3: CASSLGGGSGGVKFF
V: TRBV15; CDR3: CATRNGTDTDMQYF
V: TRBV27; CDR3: CASSGRTGDNYGYTF
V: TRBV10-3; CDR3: CAIRATENTEAFF
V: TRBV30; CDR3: CAWSPGQGGSYEQYF
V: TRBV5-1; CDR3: CASSLPGQPGTEAFF
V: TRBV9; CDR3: CASSVRSPLGQLHPIYEQYF
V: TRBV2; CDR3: CASSEGAGGENTEAFF
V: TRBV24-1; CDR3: CATSDLHQGKQETQYF
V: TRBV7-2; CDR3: CASSSGLAGGQDTQYF
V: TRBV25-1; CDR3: CASSGRVIQANYGYTF
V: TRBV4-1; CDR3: CASSQDEGAGGTDTQYF